This is a list of T cell receptor beta chains from one sample in a study of cytomegalovirus exposure and HLA in healthy donors. Using immunoSEQ multiplex PCR, the repertoire was profiled, and TCRdb retains in-frame clones only, with some absent. The sample shows 180,000 or so clones, about three quarters of them seen only once. Sequenced: PBMCs. These receptors were obtained from a man aged 45-60 years in good health and CMV-seropositive. The CDR3 runs from the conserved cysteine through the conserved F or W. Fields, in order: J gene, D gene, V gene, clone size, CDR3 protein, CDR3 DNA. D genes are given only for firm matches. A clone size is listed for some rows: how often the clone was seen (once, few, many), or a class if it is expanded.

>TRBJ2-1|TRBD2|TRBV9|-
CASSGSGNSYNEQFF
TGTGCCAGCAGCGGCAGCGGGAACTCCTACAATGAGCAGTTCTTC
>TRBJ2-7|-|TRBV6-1|-
CASIQEKLTYEQYF
TGTGCCAGCATCCAGGAAAAGTTGACCTACGAGCAGTACTTC
>TRBJ1-5|TRBD1|TRBV4-2|-
CASSQDGQVSQPQHF
TGTGCCAGCAGCCAAGATGGACAGGTTAGTCAGCCCCAGCATTTT
>TRBJ2-7|TRBD1|TRBV5-6|-
CASSLGTGSTYEQYF
TGTGCCAGCAGCTTGGGGACAGGGAGTACCTACGAGCAGTACTTC
>TRBJ2-7|-|TRBV29-1|once
CSVHSRDGSSYEQYF
TGCAGCGTTCATAGTCGGGACGGGAGCTCCTACGAGCAGTACTTC
>TRBJ2-1|-|TRBV5-4|-
CASSPEAGQSNSYNEQFF
TGTGCCAGCAGTCCGGAGGCGGGACAGTCGAACTCCTACAATGAGCAGTTCTTC
>TRBJ2-7|TRBD1|TRBV4-3|few
CASSRDRTYEQYF
TGCGCCAGCAGCCGGGACAGGACCTACGAGCAGTACTTC
>TRBJ2-5|-|TRBV7-8|-
CASSLIEAVQETQYF
TGTGCCAGCAGCTTAATCGAAGCCGTTCAAGAGACCCAGTACTTC
>TRBJ2-7|TRBD1|TRBV19|-
CASSNPPGQGTYEQYF
TGTGCCAGTAGTAACCCGCCGGGACAGGGGACCTACGAGCAGTACTTC
>TRBJ1-5|TRBD1|TRBV19|once
CASSIGQGEPQHF
TGTGCCAGTAGTATTGGCCAGGGGGAGCCCCAGCATTTT
>TRBJ2-5|TRBD2|TRBV5-6|few
CASSLPGGERGGLETQYF
TGTGCCAGCAGCCTCCCGGGGGGCGAGCGGGGGGGCTTAGAGACCCAGTACTTC
>TRBJ1-2|TRBD1|TRBV27|once
CASSQGAVYGYTF
TGTGCCAGCTCACAGGGGGCTGTCTATGGCTACACCTTC
>TRBJ1-3|TRBD1|TRBV29-1|few
CSVEDPGTGDGNTIYF
TGCAGCGTTGAAGATCCAGGGACAGGGGATGGAAACACCATATATTTT
>TRBJ1-2|TRBD1|TRBV7-9|-
CASSPTTGRWNYGYTF
TGTGCCAGCAGCCCAACGACAGGGCGGTGGAACTATGGCTACACCTTC
>TRBJ2-4|TRBD1|TRBV4-1|-
CASSQPGQGRSKNIQYF
TGCGCCAGCAGCCAGCCGGGACAGGGACGATCCAAAAACATTCAGTACTTC
>TRBJ1-1|TRBD1|TRBV7-3|-
CASSLGTANTEAFF
TGTGCCAGCAGCTTGGGGACAGCCAACACTGAAGCTTTCTTT
>TRBJ2-7|-|TRBV5-1|few
CASSRGTASEGQGPYEQYF
TGCGCCAGCAGCCGTGGCACGGCATCGGAGGGTCAAGGCCCCTACGAGCAGTACTTC
>TRBJ1-6|TRBD1|TRBV28|few
CASSLGQGGSYNSPLHF
TGTGCCAGCAGTCTTGGACAGGGGGGCTCCTATAATTCACCCCTCCACTTT
>TRBJ2-3|TRBD2|TRBV7-9|-
CASSLGLAPGGTDTQYF
TGTGCCAGCAGCTTAGGACTAGCCCCGGGGGGTACAGATACGCAGTATTTT
>TRBJ2-7|-|TRBV7-2|-
CASSSRPEDGSGYEQYF
TGTGCCAGCAGCTCACGTCCGGAGGACGGATCGGGGTACGAGCAGTACTTC
>TRBJ2-3|TRBD2|TRBV9|-
CASSPLAGGTSGDTQYF
TGTGCCAGCAGCCCTCTAGCGGGGGGAACCTCCGGAGATACGCAGTATTTT
>TRBJ2-7|-|TRBV10-3|-
CAISEGQGILSYEQYF
TGTGCCATCAGTGAGGGGCAGGGCATCCTCTCCTACGAGCAGTACTTC
>TRBJ1-4|TRBD1|TRBV6-5|-
CASSPLGGEKLFF
TGTGCCAGCAGTCCCTTAGGGGGCGAAAAACTGTTTTTT
>TRBJ1-2|-|TRBV5-1|once
CASSLEWGHGYGYTF
TGCGCCAGCAGCTTGGAATGGGGGCATGGCTATGGCTACACCTTC
>TRBJ2-5|-|TRBV7-2|-
CASSLYGSGQETQYF
TGTGCCAGCAGCTTATACGGTTCAGGCCAAGAGACCCAGTACTTC
>TRBJ2-5|TRBD1|TRBV7-9|-
CASSMNRGSETQYF
TGTGCCAGCAGCATGAACAGGGGGTCAGAGACCCAGTACTTC
>TRBJ2-3|-|TRBV30|-
CAWGRAARWGGQHTQYF
TGTGCCTGGGGACGAGCCGCCCGGTGGGGGGGGCAACATACGCAGTATTTT
>TRBJ1-1|-|TRBV4-1|few
CASSQVWAMNTEAFF
TGCGCCAGCAGCCAAGTTTGGGCCATGAACACTGAAGCTTTCTTT
>TRBJ2-3|TRBD2|TRBV4-2|-
CASSQEGLAGVPDTQYF
TGTGCCAGCAGCCAAGAAGGGCTAGCGGGGGTTCCAGATACGCAGTATTTT
>TRBJ1-4|-|TRBV4-1|-
CASSLLPGEKLFF
TGCGCCAGCAGCCTCCTTCCGGGGGAAAAACTGTTTTTT
>TRBJ2-5|TRBD1|TRBV19|-
CASSSRDRAQYQETQYF
TGTGCCAGTAGTTCCCGGGACAGGGCCCAGTACCAAGAGACCCAGTACTTC
>TRBJ2-5|-|TRBV5-1|-
CASSPPIGLGETQYF
TGCGCCAGCAGCCCACCGATTGGACTGGGGGAGACCCAGTACTTC
>TRBJ1-6|-|TRBV18|-
CASSPVGQSGSPLHF
TGTGCCAGCTCACCAGTAGGACAGAGTGGTTCACCCCTCCACTTT
>TRBJ2-2|TRBD1|TRBV11-2|-
CASSPRQGANTGELFF
TGTGCCAGCAGCCCGAGACAGGGGGCGAACACCGGGGAGCTGTTTTTT
>TRBJ1-2|-|TRBV5-1|few
CASSLAPGQPGGNYGYTF
TGCGCCAGCAGCTTGGCACCTGGACAGCCGGGGGGGAACTATGGCTACACCTTC
>TRBJ2-3|-|TRBV6-4|-
CASSESGTGGFRQYF
TGTGCCAGCAGTGAGTCCGGGACTGGGGGTTTCAGGCAGTATTTT
>TRBJ2-1|-|TRBV10-3|-
CAISNGGTYNEQFF
TGTGCCATCAGTAACGGGGGAACCTACAATGAGCAGTTCTTC
>TRBJ1-4|TRBD1|TRBV9|-
CASSAGQVDAEKLFF
TGTGCCAGCAGCGCCGGACAGGTTGATGCTGAAAAACTGTTTTTT
>TRBJ1-2|-|TRBV7-9|-
CSSSLVEAAVYGYTF
TGTTCCAGCAGCTTAGTGGAGGCAGCCGTCTATGGCTACACCTTC
>TRBJ2-3|-|TRBV28|-
CASSTVTDTQYF
TGTGCCAGCAGTACGGTTACAGATACGCAGTATTTT
>TRBJ1-5|-|TRBV27|few
CASSPTSGGAYQPQHF
TGTGCCAGCAGTCCTACGTCCGGGGGGGCCTATCAGCCCCAGCATTTT
>TRBJ2-3|TRBD2|TRBV10-3|-
CAISEKRGGADTQYF
TGTGCCATCAGTGAAAAGCGGGGGGGTGCAGATACGCAGTATTTT
>TRBJ1-1|-|TRBV7-9|-
CASSPAVWTEAFF
TGTGCCAGCAGCCCCGCGGTGTGGACTGAAGCTTTCTTT
>TRBJ2-7|-|TRBV11-2|few
CASSLEVGDEQYF
TGTGCCAGCAGCTTAGAAGTAGGGGACGAGCAGTACTTC
>TRBJ2-1|-|TRBV12-5|-
CASGLVLGGAYNEQFF
TGTGCTAGTGGTTTGGTACTCGGCGGAGCCTACAATGAGCAGTTCTTC
>TRBJ2-2|TRBD2|TRBV7-8|few
CASSIGQGLAGEELFF
TGTGCCAGCAGCATAGGCCAGGGACTGGCGGGGGAGGAGCTGTTTTTT
>TRBJ2-3|-|TRBV27|-
CASSFSGLGGTDTQYF
TGTGCCAGCAGTTTTTCAGGGTTGGGTGGCACAGATACGCAGTATTTT
>TRBJ1-6|-|TRBV6-4|-
CASSATYNSPLHF
TGTGCCAGCAGTGCCACCTATAATTCACCCCTCCACTTT
>TRBJ2-4|-|TRBV28|-
CASSLRGGLTQQFKNIQYF
TGTGCCAGCAGTTTGAGGGGGGGTCTCACTCAGCAATTCAAAAACATTCAGTACTTC
>TRBJ2-1|-|TRBV28|few
CASRGGNEQFF
TGTGCCAGCCGGGGTGGTAATGAGCAGTTCTTC